This T cell receptor beta chain was sequenced during a study of OX40 agonist ivuxolimab in advanced cancers. Study-level information: Patients received the agonistic anti-OX40 (CD134) antibody ivuxolimab.

Germline V gives CDR1 ENHRY, CDR2 SYGVKD. The CDR3 extends over 14 amino acids. V lost 3 bases to trimming and J lost 0 bases, with 8 bases between them. Study-wide results and caveats: The study observed clonal expansion of CD4+ and CD8+ blood T cells by week 6 at 0.1 to 3.0 mg/kg.

About this clone itself: The target antigen is unknown.

The table came from immunoSEQ multiplex PCR; TCRdb's copy has only in-frame clones and leaves some out. The data show roughly 80,000 clones, with about 80% seen just once and around 7% held by the top ten. The receptor's source is an adult with an advanced solid tumor such as melanoma, head and neck, liver or kidney cancer. The chain combines TRBV10-3 with TRBJ1-1; D is ambiguous. This specimen was CD4+ or CD8+ T cells sorted from blood, taken in a trial of the OX40 agonist ivuxolimab. CDR3 in DNA: TGTGCCATCAGTGACTGTCAGATGAACACTGAAGCTTTCTTT. Translating it yields CAISDCQMNTEAFF.